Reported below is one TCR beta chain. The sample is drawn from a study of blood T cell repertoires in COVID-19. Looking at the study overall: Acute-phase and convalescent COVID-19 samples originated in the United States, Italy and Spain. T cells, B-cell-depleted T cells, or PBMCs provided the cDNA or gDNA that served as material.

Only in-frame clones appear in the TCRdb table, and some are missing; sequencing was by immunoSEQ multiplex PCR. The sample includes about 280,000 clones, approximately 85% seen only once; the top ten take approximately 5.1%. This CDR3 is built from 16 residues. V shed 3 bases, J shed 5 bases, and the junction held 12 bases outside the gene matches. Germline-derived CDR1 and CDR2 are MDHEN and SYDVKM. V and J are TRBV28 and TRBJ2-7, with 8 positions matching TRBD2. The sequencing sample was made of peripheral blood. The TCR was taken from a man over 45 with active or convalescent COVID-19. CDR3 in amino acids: CASSFAEEREIDEQYF. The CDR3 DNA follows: TGTGCCAGCAGTTTTGCGGAGGAGCGGGAGATCGACGAGCAGTACTTC.